Listed below are T cell receptor beta chains from one sample, sequenced in a study of blood T cells in healthy people across ages. TCRdb redid the calling of the 5' RACE reads with MiXCR, one entry per CDR3 protein. The repertoire consists of hundreds of thousands of distinct CDR3 sequences, with roughly 31% occurring once and the leading ten covering around 14%. Source material: blood. All receptors come from a woman at least 80 years old in good health. Both conserved end residues are part of each CDR3. The D gene is left open where the match is weak. The size entry is marked missing in some rows and otherwise reads once, few, many or a size class.

many	TRBJ1-2	TRBV20-1	-	CSARQGGYGYTF	TGCAGTGCTAGACAGGGTGGCTATGGCTACACCTTC
many	TRBJ2-1	TRBV6-2/TRBV6-3	TRBD2	CASKQISGGYNEQFF	TGTGCCAGCAAGCAGATTAGCGGGGGTTACAATGAGCAGTTCTTC
-	TRBJ1-5	TRBV9	-	CASGRNQPHHF	TGTGCCAGCGGACGGAATCAGCCCCACCATTTT
few	TRBJ2-6	TRBV18	-	CASSPLPPPGRSSGANVLTF	TGTGCCAGCTCACCACTTCCTCCTCCGGGACGGAGCTCTGGGGCCAACGTCCTGACTTTC
many	TRBJ2-7	TRBV5-1	-	CASSSLSDYEQYF	TGCGCCAGCAGCTCGCTCAGCGACTACGAGCAGTACTTC
few	TRBJ1-5	TRBV3-1	-	CASSQVHSSNQPQHF	TGTGCCAGCAGCCAAGTCCACTCAAGCAATCAGCCCCAGCATTTT
-	TRBJ1-2	TRBV3-1	-	CASSQDLGPNYGYTF	TGTGCCAGCAGCCAAGATCTGGGGCCTAACTATGGCTACACCTTC
-	TRBJ2-1	TRBV7-3	TRBD2	CASSLTSGRNNEQFF	TGTGCCAGCAGTTTGACTAGCGGGAGGAACAATGAGCAGTTCTTC
many	TRBJ2-7	TRBV18	TRBD1	CASSEKQGPYEQYF	TGTGCCAGCTCAGAAAAACAGGGGCCCTACGAGCAGTACTTC
many	TRBJ2-5	TRBV5-1	TRBD2	CASSLAGGGSGETQYF	TGCGCCAGCAGCTTGGCTGGCGGGGGGTCGGGAGAGACCCAGTACTTC
few	TRBJ2-4	TRBV2	TRBD2	CASSVKVAHGGEQYF	TGTGCCAGCAGTGTAAAGGTAGCCCATGGGGGGGAGCAGTACTTC
-	TRBJ1-2	TRBV30	TRBD1	CAWGPNVAGGAGGYTF	TGTGCCTGGGGACCAAACGTGGCAGGGGGCGCAGGTGGCTACACCTTC
-	TRBJ1-4	TRBV4-1	-	CASSPQGWSEKLFF	TGCGCCAGCAGCCCGCAGGGTTGGAGTGAAAAACTGTTTTTT
-	TRBJ2-5	TRBV7-7	TRBD2	CASSPVLGLGQETQYF	TGTGCCAGCAGCCCAGTGCTCGGACTAGGGCAAGAGACCCAGTACTTC
many	TRBJ2-5	TRBV20-1	-	CSAATDDLGTQYF	TGCAGTGCTGCGACGGACGATTTGGGGACCCAGTACTTC
-	TRBJ2-7	TRBV4-1	-	CASNQGGDGATYEQYF	TGCGCCAGCAACCAGGGGGGGGACGGGGCTACCTACGAGCAGTACTTC
few	TRBJ1-1	TRBV29-1	-	CSVETGNTEAFF	TGCAGCGTAGAGACAGGCAACACTGAAGCTTTCTTT
many	TRBJ2-5	TRBV11-2	TRBD2	CASSPVAGGQETQYF	TGTGCCAGCAGCCCTGTAGCGGGGGGGCAAGAGACCCAGTACTTC
few	TRBJ1-1	TRBV28	-	CASRVQGDTEAFF	TGTGCCAGCAGAGTACAGGGAGACACTGAAGCTTTCTTT
many	TRBJ1-1	TRBV7-9	-	CASSPTSFWGRNTEAFF	TGTGCCAGCAGCCCCACCAGTTTCTGGGGGCGCAACACTGAAGCTTTCTTT
many	TRBJ2-3	TRBV10-3	-	CAISALTDTQYF	TGTGCCATCAGTGCTCTCACAGATACGCAGTATTTT
many	TRBJ2-7	TRBV20-1	-	CSAQAGHPYEQYF	TGCAGTGCGCAGGCGGGACACCCCTACGAGCAGTACTTC
many	TRBJ1-1	TRBV7-9	-	CASNNRTASPEAFF	TGTGCCAGCAATAATAGGACAGCCTCCCCTGAAGCTTTCTTT